The 20 T cell receptor beta chains below all came from one sample that was sequenced in a study of CD8+CD57+ T cells in acquired aplastic anemia. Patients picked for sequencing had shown CD8+CD57+ cell expansion detected by flow cytometry. The template used for profiling TCR beta VDJ and CDR3 was genomic DNA. TCRdb passed the reads through MiXCR, listing each CDR3 protein once. This table holds about 180,000 distinct CDR3 sequences, less than 60% found once. Sequences were obtained from sorted CD4+, CD8+, or CD8+CD57+ T cells (not recorded which) from PBMCs. Receptors originate from a human donor with aplastic anemia.

This clonotype was detected many times. The genes are TRBV7-2 and TRBJ1-5; D might be TRBD1 (6 bases). This CDR3 spans 14 amino acids. CDR1 is SGHTA, CDR2 FQGNSA, per germline. V was cut by 2 bases and J by 5 bases, with 10 bases left in between. The CDR3 nucleotides read TGTGCCAGCAGCTTAATACAGGGCTATCAGCCCCAGCATTTT. This gives the protein CASSLIQGYQPQHF.

At least ten counts were recorded for this clonotype. This chain connects TRBV15 to TRBJ2-7; D possibly matches TRBD1 or TRBD2 (5 bases each). V lost 1 base to trimming and J lost 0 bases, with 10 bases between them. Germline CDR1 is LNHNV and CDR2 is YYDKDF (reference sequence). CDR3 length: 15 residues. The CDR3 is CATSRGGYFSYEQYF. The CDR3 nucleotides are TGTGCCACCAGCAGAGGGGGGTACTTCTCCTACGAGCAGTACTTC.

This clonotype was observed many times. The rearrangement joins TRBV7-8 to TRBJ2-1; TRBD2 agrees at 10 bases. The trim removed 2 bases at V and 6 bases at J, leaving 4 bases unmatched. The germline V gene has CDR1 SGHVS and CDR2 FQNEAQ. CDR3 length: 15 residues. The CDR3 coding sequence is TGTGCCAGCAGCTTATTCCTAGCGGGAGCCAATGAGCAGTTCTTC. The encoded protein is CASSLFLAGANEQFF. Combining the CDR3 with reference TRBV7-8 and TRBJ2-1 gives the whole variable domain GAGVSQSPRYKVAKRGQDVALRCDPISGHVSLFWYQQALGQGPEFLTYFQNEAQLDKSGLPSDRFFAERPEGSVSTLKIQRTQQEDSAVYLCASSLFLAGANEQFFGPGTRLTVL.

The table lists this clonotype with a count of one. The germline gene is not matched at one end of the junction; a read error may be the cause. The V call is TRBV15, the J call TRBJ2-1; D is possibly TRBD1 (6 bases). This CDR3 has 16 amino acids. The germline CDR1 and CDR2 sequences are LNHNV and YYDKDF (reference sequence). In nucleotides, the CDR3 is TGTGCCATCAGCAGCCCGGACAGATTCTACTACAATGAGCAGTTCTTC. This sequence encodes CAISSPDRFYYNEQFF.

Worth noting for this clonotype: This clone may be a read error of a much larger clone one base away. The chain couples TRBV20-1 to TRBJ2-4; 7 bases are a match to TRBD1. Germline CDR1 is DFQATT and CDR2 is SNEGSKA (reference sequence). The CDR3 length is 15 residues. CDR3: CSASRGPRGKNTQYF. The CDR3 region has the DNA TGCAGTGCTAGTAGGGGGCCGAGGGGGAAAAACACTCAGTACTTC.

This clonotype was seen at least ten times. The V gene is TRBV11-3, the J gene TRBJ2-7, with 7 bases identical to TRBD1. V was pared by 1 base and J by 6 bases, with 6 bases of the junction left unmatched. CDR3 length equals 14 residues. Germline values: CDR1 SGHNT, CDR2 YENEEA. CDR3 sequence: CASSLGDSLSEQYF. In DNA, the CDR3 is TGTGCCAGCAGCTTAGGGGACAGCCTCTCCGAGCAGTACTTC. Full variable domain (outside the CDR3, taken from reference TRBV11-3 and TRBJ2-7): EAGVVQSPRYKIIEKKQPVAFWCNPISGHNTLYWYLQNLGQGPELLIRYENEEAVDDSQLPKDRFSAERLKGVDSTLKIQPAELGDSAVYLCASSLGDSLSEQYFGPGTRLTVT.

This clonotype has at least ten counts. CDR3 nucleotide sequence: TGTGCCAGCAGCCTAGACAGCCGGGGCTACACCTTC. This sequence encodes CASSLDSRGYTF. This chain uses TRBV14 with TRBJ1-2; a possible D gene is TRBD1 (5 bases). V lost 4 bases and J 8 bases, leaving 11 bases between the germline ends. CDR3 length: 12 amino acids. Germline CDR1 and CDR2: SGHDN and FVKESK.

The chain recombines TRBV9 with TRBJ1-1; D is undetermined. V lost 2 bases and J 4 bases, leaving 9 bases between the germline ends. The V gene's germline CDR1 is SGDLS and CDR2 YYNGEE. The CDR3 has 13 residues. The CDR3 DNA follows: TGTGCCAGCAGCGTGGTGGAGAGCACTGAAGCTTTCTTT. This codes for CASSVVESTEAFF.

Ten or more counts support this clonotype. V and J are TRBV7-9 and TRBJ2-6, with D possibly matching TRBD1 (6 bases). This CDR3 has 18 amino acids. CDR1 and CDR2 from the germline V gene are SEHNR and FQNEAQ (reference sequence). V shed 4 bases and J shed 0 bases, with 16 bases lying between them. The CDR3 loop reads CASSWGWDIRSGANVLTF. The DNA for the CDR3 is TGTGCCAGCAGCTGGGGGTGGGACATCCGCTCTGGGGCCAACGTCCTGACTTTC. Full variable domain (missing parts from reference TRBV7-9 and TRBJ2-6): DTGVSQNPRHKITKRGQNVTFRCDPISEHNRLYWYRQTLGQGPEFLTYFQNEAQLEKSRLLSDRFSAERPKGSFSTLEIQRTEQGDSAMYLCASSWGWDIRSGANVLTFGAGSRLTVL.

The chain links TRBV25-1 to TRBJ2-1; 13 positions match TRBD2. Looked up from germline, CDR1 is MGHDK and CDR2 is SYGVNS. V dropped 6 bases and J dropped 10; count of bases not matched to a gene: 9. The CDR3 spans 15 residues. In nucleotides, the CDR3 is TGTGCCAGCAGGGTAGGACTAGCGGGAGTCGGGGAGCAGTTCTTC. This gives the protein CASRVGLAGVGEQFF.

This clonotype was recorded many times. This chain joins TRBV5-4 and TRBJ2-1; D not resolved. CDR1 is SGHNT, CDR2 YYREEE, per germline (reference sequence). With 0 bases removed from V and 6 bases from J, the gap between germline ends came to 7 bases. This CDR3 is 13 amino acids long. CDR3 sequence (DNA): TGTGCCAGCAGCTTGGCTTCAGTCAATGAGCAGTTCTTC. Its protein is CASSLASVNEQFF.

The V call is TRBV2, the J call TRBJ2-7; D is perhaps TRBD2 (6 bases). Trimming left V 6 bases short and J 3 bases short, with 12 bases between. The CDR3 covers 13 residues. Germline CDR1 is SNHLY and CDR2 is FYNNEI. DNA of the CDR3: TGTGCCAGCAGGGGGGGACTTTACTACGAGCAGTACTTC. Encoded protein: CASRGGLYYEQYF.

At least ten counts were recorded for this clonotype. The J gene is TRBJ1-6, the V gene TRBV12-3 or TRBV12-4, with 8 bases lining up with TRBD1. This CDR3 has 14 residues. J lost 8 bases, V lost 3 bases, and 3 bases had no gene match. CDR3: CASSFSGGDSPLHF. The CDR3, as DNA: TGTGCCAGCAGTTTTTCAGGGGGCGATTCACCCCTCCACTTT.

The chain links TRBV9 to TRBJ1-6, with D uncertain. The CDR3 is 12 amino acids. Trimming removed 1 base from V and 7 bases from J, with 3 bases in between. CDR1 and CDR2 (germline): SGDLS, YYNGEE. The CDR3 nucleotides are TGTGCCAGCAGCGTACCCAATTCACCCCTCCACTTT. It translates to CASSVPNSPLHF.

The chain couples TRBV5-1 to TRBJ2-6; TRBD1 is a possible D gene (6 bases). The CDR3 extends over 15 amino acids. V lost 5 bases to trimming and J lost 0 bases, with 9 bases between them. Germline CDR1 SGHRS, CDR2 YFSETQ. DNA for the CDR3: TGCGCCAGCAGGGACAGTCCCTCTGGGGCCAACGTCCTGACTTTC. This encodes CASRDSPSGANVLTF.

This chain uses TRBV4-1 with TRBJ1-1; D call uncertain. Per germline, CDR1 MGHRA and CDR2 YSYEKL. Trimming took 3 bases from V and 4 from J, leaving 12 bases between them. This CDR3 spans 14 amino acids. Written as DNA, the CDR3 is TGCGCCAGCAGCCAGGGGTGGGCGGGCACTGAAGCTTTCTTT. It translates to CASSQGWAGTEAFF.

This clonotype was recorded many times. The V call is TRBV2, the J call TRBJ1-6; 8 bases map to TRBD1. The V gene's germline CDR1 is SNHLY and CDR2 FYNNEI. V gave up 6 bases and J gave up 0 bases; unmatched junction bases: 7. This CDR3 is 17 amino acids long. The CDR3 is CASRTTGTGSYNSPLHF. As DNA, the CDR3 is TGTGCCAGCAGGACAACCGGGACAGGCTCCTATAATTCACCCCTCCACTTT. The full variable domain, completed using reference TRBV2 and TRBJ1-6, is EPEVTQTPSHQVTQMGQEVILRCVPISNHLYFYWYRQILGQKVEFLVSFYNNEISEKSEIFDDQFSVERPDGSNFTLKIRSTKLEDSAMYFCASRTTGTGSYNSPLHFGNGTRLTVT.

This clonotype has ten or more counts. The chain employs TRBV2 and TRBJ2-1, with D unclear. The CDR3 runs 12 residues. CDR1 is SNHLY and CDR2 is FYNNEI in the germline V gene. V dropped 8 bases and J dropped 4 bases, with 9 bases sitting between them. CDR3 DNA sequence: TGTGCCAGCGCGGCAGAGTACAATGAGCAGTTCTTC. This encodes CASAAEYNEQFF.

This clonotype was seen many times. The rearrangement links TRBV15 to TRBJ2-7, with no clear D. The CDR3 is made up of 11 amino acids. Germline CDR1 reads LNHNV; CDR2 reads YYDKDF (reference sequence). The ends were cut back, 5 bases at V and 4 bases at J, with 6 bases in the middle. The CDR3 is CATSGEYEQYF. Written as DNA, the CDR3 is TGTGCCACCAGCGGTGAGTACGAGCAGTACTTC. Variable domain in full (rest from reference TRBV15 and TRBJ2-7): DAMVIQNPRYQVTQFGKPVTLSCSQTLNHNVMYWYQQKSSQAPKLLFHYYDKDFNNEADTPDNFQSRRPNTSFCFLDIRSPGLGDTAMYLCATSGEYEQYFGPGTRLTVT.

Turning to this clonotype: Germline is not matched at one junction end, which may reflect a read error. The chain recombines TRBV7-2 with TRBJ2-7, with D tentatively TRBD2 (5 bases). Germline CDR1 and CDR2: SGHTA and FQGNSA. This CDR3 has 13 residues. The CDR3: CASGLGRPYGQYF. CDR3 in DNA: TGTGCCAGCGGCCTGGGGAGACCCTACGGGCAGTACTTC.